Listed below are T cell receptor beta chains from one sample, sequenced in a study of identical twins. MiXCR, applied by TCRdb to the 5' RACE reads, yields one record per CDR3 protein. Here the sample spans roughly 250,000 distinct CDR3 sequences, about an eighth being singletons. The source material was memory (CD45RO+) T cells sorted from blood. The receptor source for this set is a woman aged 18 to 35 in good health. Each CDR3 is given with its conserved first and last residue. Each record gives: CDR3 DNA, CDR3 protein, V gene, D gene, J gene, clone size. The D gene is left open where the match is weak. A clone size is listed for some rows: how often the clone was seen (once, few, many), or a class if it is expanded.

CDR3 DNA: TGTGCCAGCAGCCACCGGACAACGAACACTGAAGCTTTCTTT
CDR3 protein: CASSHRTTNTEAFF
V gene: TRBV7-2
D gene: -
J gene: TRBJ1-1
clone size: -

CDR3 DNA: TGCGCCAGCAGCCAAGCGACAGGGTTAACAAATGAGCAGTTCTTC
CDR3 protein: CASSQATGLTNEQFF
V gene: TRBV4-3
D gene: TRBD1
J gene: TRBJ2-1
clone size: few

CDR3 DNA: TGTGCCAGCAGTGAAGCGGGGTTCGACTACGAGCAGTACTTC
CDR3 protein: CASSEAGFDYEQYF
V gene: TRBV6-1
D gene: -
J gene: TRBJ2-7
clone size: -

CDR3 DNA: TGCGCCAGCAGCGGGGACCTAGTGGGGGGCATTCAGTACTTC
CDR3 protein: CASSGDLVGGIQYF
V gene: TRBV5-1
D gene: -
J gene: TRBJ2-4
clone size: -

CDR3 DNA: TGTGCCAGCAGCCGGACTAGCGGGGGGGCCCCATATGAGCAGTTCTTC
CDR3 protein: CASSRTSGGAPYEQFF
V gene: TRBV5-5
D gene: TRBD2
J gene: TRBJ2-1
clone size: -

CDR3 DNA: TGCGCCAGCAGCTTGGGGTTTCCAGTGGACAGGGTGAACTATGGCTACACCTTC
CDR3 protein: CASSLGFPVDRVNYGYTF
V gene: TRBV5-1
D gene: TRBD1
J gene: TRBJ1-2
clone size: -

CDR3 DNA: TGTGCCAGCAGCCCCGACGGAAGCGGGGGGGCCAATGAGCAGTTCTTC
CDR3 protein: CASSPDGSGGANEQFF
V gene: TRBV4-2
D gene: TRBD2
J gene: TRBJ2-1
clone size: few

CDR3 DNA: TGCGCCAGCAGGCCCTCAGGGCAGGGGGCGGGTCACAATGAGCAGTTCTTC
CDR3 protein: CASRPSGQGAGHNEQFF
V gene: TRBV5-1
D gene: TRBD1
J gene: TRBJ2-1
clone size: -

CDR3 DNA: TGTGCCAGCAGCCCGACACTCTTGCGTCAGCCCCAGCATTTT
CDR3 protein: CASSPTLLRQPQHF
V gene: TRBV2
D gene: -
J gene: TRBJ1-5
clone size: -

CDR3 DNA: TGCGCCAGCAGCTTAGCGGGGTCAGATACGCAGTATTTT
CDR3 protein: CASSLAGSDTQYF
V gene: TRBV5-1
D gene: TRBD2
J gene: TRBJ2-3
clone size: many

CDR3 DNA: TGTGCCACCTTCGGCCCCTTCCGAGCAACTAATGAAAAACTGTTTTTT
CDR3 protein: CATFGPFRATNEKLFF
V gene: TRBV24-1
D gene: -
J gene: TRBJ1-4
clone size: few

CDR3 DNA: TGTGCCAGCATTCCTGGAAGGGGGGAGGCAGATACGCAGTATTTT
CDR3 protein: CASIPGRGEADTQYF
V gene: TRBV7-8
D gene: -
J gene: TRBJ2-3
clone size: many

CDR3 DNA: TGTGCCAGCAGTGACCGGATCTACTATGGCTACACCTTC
CDR3 protein: CASSDRIYYGYTF
V gene: TRBV2
D gene: -
J gene: TRBJ1-2
clone size: many

CDR3 DNA: TGTGCCATCAGTGGGGGACCGGCAACGGATTACGAGCAGTACTTC
CDR3 protein: CAISGGPATDYEQYF
V gene: TRBV10-3
D gene: -
J gene: TRBJ2-7
clone size: few

CDR3 DNA: TGTGCCATCAACCCAGGGACTAGCCGGAATGAGCAGTTCTTC
CDR3 protein: CAINPGTSRNEQFF
V gene: TRBV10-3
D gene: TRBD2
J gene: TRBJ2-1
clone size: many

CDR3 DNA: TGTGCCACCGGGACAGGGGGTCAGCCCCAGCATTTT
CDR3 protein: CATGTGGQPQHF
V gene: TRBV27
D gene: TRBD1
J gene: TRBJ1-5
clone size: few

CDR3 DNA: TGTGCCAGCAGCCAAGGAGGGCCAGGTTTCGGCTACACCTTC
CDR3 protein: CASSQGGPGFGYTF
V gene: TRBV3-1
D gene: -
J gene: TRBJ1-2
clone size: -

CDR3 DNA: TGTGCCAGCAGTTTATCGACAGGGTCTACCTACGAGCAGTACTTC
CDR3 protein: CASSLSTGSTYEQYF
V gene: TRBV27
D gene: TRBD1
J gene: TRBJ2-7
clone size: -

CDR3 DNA: TGTGCCAGCACCGATCGGCCGGGGGAAGCTTTCTTT
CDR3 protein: CASTDRPGEAFF
V gene: TRBV5-6
D gene: -
J gene: TRBJ1-1
clone size: -

CDR3 DNA: TGTGCCAGCATCCAGACTCCGGGAACTCGCAATGAGCAGTTCTTC
CDR3 protein: CASIQTPGTRNEQFF
V gene: TRBV7-9
D gene: -
J gene: TRBJ2-1
clone size: many

CDR3 DNA: TGTGCCAGCAGCCCGGGACTAGCGGGAGGGGCTTACGAGCAGTACTTC
CDR3 protein: CASSPGLAGGAYEQYF
V gene: TRBV7-2
D gene: TRBD2
J gene: TRBJ2-7
clone size: -

CDR3 DNA: TGTGCCAGCAGCCGAACGCCGGGACAGAACACCGGGGAGCTGTTTTTT
CDR3 protein: CASSRTPGQNTGELFF
V gene: TRBV7-6
D gene: -
J gene: TRBJ2-2
clone size: -

CDR3 DNA: TGCAGTGCTAGAGATTTAGCCTTTTGGGAGACCCAGTACTTC
CDR3 protein: CSARDLAFWETQYF
V gene: TRBV20-1
D gene: -
J gene: TRBJ2-5
clone size: -

CDR3 DNA: TGTGCCAGCAGCGCGGAGAGCGGACGGGCCTCTGGGGCCAACGTCCTGACTTTC
CDR3 protein: CASSAESGRASGANVLTF
V gene: TRBV9
D gene: -
J gene: TRBJ2-6
clone size: -

CDR3 DNA: TGCAGTGCTTCTTCCCTTAGCGGGGGCCCCTACAATGAGCAGTTCTTC
CDR3 protein: CSASSLSGGPYNEQFF
V gene: TRBV20-1
D gene: TRBD2
J gene: TRBJ2-1
clone size: -

CDR3 DNA: TGCAGCGTTGGGATGGGGGCGAAGACTGAAGCTTTCTTT
CDR3 protein: CSVGMGAKTEAFF
V gene: TRBV29-1
D gene: -
J gene: TRBJ1-1
clone size: -

CDR3 DNA: TGTGCCAGCAGCCCGGTCCATGCTTTTTCACCCCTCCACTTT
CDR3 protein: CASSPVHAFSPLHF
V gene: TRBV3-1
D gene: -
J gene: TRBJ1-6
clone size: few

CDR3 DNA: TGCAGTGCTAGCGACAGCTCTAACTATGGCTACACCTTC
CDR3 protein: CSASDSSNYGYTF
V gene: TRBV20-1
D gene: -
J gene: TRBJ1-2
clone size: -

CDR3 DNA: TGTGCCTGGAGTGTCGGGCAGGCCTTAAGAGATACGCAGTATTTT
CDR3 protein: CAWSVGQALRDTQYF
V gene: TRBV30
D gene: -
J gene: TRBJ2-3
clone size: -

CDR3 DNA: TGTGCCAGCAGCGTTCGGCAGACATATATCACCGGGGAGCTGTTTTTT
CDR3 protein: CASSVRQTYITGELFF
V gene: TRBV9
D gene: -
J gene: TRBJ2-2
clone size: -

CDR3 DNA: TGTGCCAGCAGCCGGGTCTGGGGAGATACGCAGTATTTT
CDR3 protein: CASSRVWGDTQYF
V gene: TRBV6-1
D gene: -
J gene: TRBJ2-3
clone size: few

CDR3 DNA: TGCGCCAGCACTCGAGGGGAATCAAGGGAGCAGTTCTTC
CDR3 protein: CASTRGESREQFF
V gene: TRBV5-1
D gene: -
J gene: TRBJ2-1
clone size: -

CDR3 DNA: TGTGCCAGCAGAAGGGCCCTCAGGTCTGGGGCCAACGTCCTGACTTTC
CDR3 protein: CASRRALRSGANVLTF
V gene: TRBV28
D gene: -
J gene: TRBJ2-6
clone size: few

CDR3 DNA: TGTGCCAGCAGCCGTTCTACTGAAGCTTTCTTT
CDR3 protein: CASSRSTEAFF
V gene: TRBV3-1
D gene: -
J gene: TRBJ1-1
clone size: -

CDR3 DNA: TGTGCCAGCAGTTCCCTTTCGACTAGCAGATACAATGAGCAGTTCTTC
CDR3 protein: CASSSLSTSRYNEQFF
V gene: TRBV6-5
D gene: TRBD2
J gene: TRBJ2-1
clone size: many

CDR3 DNA: TGCGCAAGCGGAGCGGGAGGGCTTTTCGTCGAGCAGTACTTC
CDR3 protein: CASGAGGLFVEQYF
V gene: TRBV5-1
D gene: TRBD2
J gene: TRBJ2-7
clone size: -

CDR3 DNA: TGTGCCTGGAGCCCACTAGCGGGTTACGACAATGAGCAGTTCTTC
CDR3 protein: CAWSPLAGYDNEQFF
V gene: TRBV30
D gene: TRBD2
J gene: TRBJ2-1
clone size: many

CDR3 DNA: TGCAGCGTTGAAGGGCGGGGACGCGGCTCCTACAATGAGCAGTTCTTC
CDR3 protein: CSVEGRGRGSYNEQFF
V gene: TRBV29-1
D gene: -
J gene: TRBJ2-1
clone size: few

CDR3 DNA: TGCGCCAGCAGCCTACAGTATTCAGGAGATACGCAGTATTTT
CDR3 protein: CASSLQYSGDTQYF
V gene: TRBV4-1
D gene: -
J gene: TRBJ2-3
clone size: -

CDR3 DNA: TGCGCCAGCAGCTTGTCTAGCGGGAGGAACACCGGGGAGCTGTTTTTT
CDR3 protein: CASSLSSGRNTGELFF
V gene: TRBV5-1
D gene: TRBD2
J gene: TRBJ2-2
clone size: once